The 8 T cell receptor beta chains presented below share a single source sample, sequenced in a study of blood T cell repertoires in COVID-19. Some clones are missing from TCRdb's copy, which holds only in-frame ones; the method was immunoSEQ multiplex PCR. The sample lists 350,000 to 450,000 clones; roughly 80% were seen once. Sequencing was performed on PBMCs or T cells enriched from blood (not recorded which). All receptors come from a woman aged 45-60 years who had recovered from COVID-19.

The V call is TRBV7-8, the J call TRBJ2-2, with a weak D call TRBD1 (6 bases). CDR3 size: 13 residues. V shed 2 bases and J shed 6 bases, with 7 bases lying between them. Germline-derived CDR1 and CDR2 are SGHVS and FQNEAQ. CDR3 region: CASSLSGAGELFF. The CDR3 DNA reads as TGTGCCAGCAGCTTATCAGGGGCCGGGGAGCTGTTTTTT.

This chain connects TRBV25-1 to TRBJ2-2; 10 bases fit TRBD1. This CDR3 is 14 amino acids long. Germline CDR1 and CDR2: MGHDK and SYGVNS. Germline trimming cut 5 bases from V and 6 bases from J; bases unmatched to any gene: 3. CDR3 nucleotide sequence: TGTGCCAGCAGTCGGACAGGGGGATCCGGGGAGCTGTTTTTT. Translated, it gives CASSRTGGSGELFF.

V and J are TRBV18 and TRBJ2-7; 10 bases fit TRBD1. The CDR3 is made up of 15 amino acids. J was trimmed by 7 bases and V by 4 bases; bases with no gene match: 10. The germline V gene has CDR1 KGHSH and CDR2 LQKENI. CDR3 nucleotides: TGTGCCAGCTCACTAGACAGGGGGCGTGAGGTTGAGCAGTACTTC. Protein: CASSLDRGREVEQYF.

In its sample, this clone was seen a few times. The genes are TRBV30 and TRBJ1-2, with 9 nucleotides matching TRBD1. V lost 5 bases and J lost 5; bases outside the gene matches: 12. CDR3 size: 15 residues. CDR1 is GTSNPN and CDR2 is SVGIG in the germline V gene (reference sequence). CDR3 nucleotide sequence: TGTGCCTGGGACAGGGGGGGCTGGGGGATATATGGCTACACCTTC. This translates into CAWDRGGWGIYGYTF.

This sequence joins TRBV29-1 and TRBJ2-5; 10 bases match TRBD1. The CDR3 consists of 13 residues. Germline V gene data show CDR1 as SQVTM and CDR2 as ANQGSEA. V trimming: 4 bases; J trimming: 5 bases; junction bases outside the gene matches: 4. Here the CDR3 reads CSVGQGAWETQYF. The CDR3 DNA reads TGCAGCGTTGGACAGGGGGCTTGGGAGACCCAGTACTTC.

The V and J genes are TRBV27 and TRBJ1-6; 7 positions agree with TRBD1. V lost 5 bases and J lost 4; bases outside the gene matches: 11. From germline, CDR1 is MNHEY and CDR2 SMNVEV (reference sequence). The CDR3 sequence is 17 residues long. The CDR3 DNA is TGTGCCAGCAGTACTGCGACAGGGCCCGTTTATAATTCACCCCTCCACTTT. This gives the protein CASSTATGPVYNSPLHF.

This chain connects TRBV30 to TRBJ1-5; D might be TRBD1 (5 bases). The CDR3 is made up of 15 amino acids. Germline CDR1 reads GTSNPN; CDR2 reads SVGIG (reference sequence). V dropped 0 bases and J dropped 3 bases, with 12 bases sitting between them. For the CDR3, the DNA is TGTGCCTGGAGTGTACTTGCAGGGTTCAATCAGCCCCAGCATTTT. The encoded protein is CAWSVLAGFNQPQHF.

The chain recombines TRBV5-1 with TRBJ2-1; D gene ambiguous. In germline, CDR1 is SGHRS, CDR2 YFSETQ. The V end was cut by 5 bases, the J end by 0 bases, with 12 bases between. The CDR3 length is 15 residues. DNA of the CDR3: TGCGCCAGCAGACGCCAATCGAGCTCCTACAATGAGCAGTTCTTC. Amino acids: CASRRQSSSYNEQFF.